This T cell receptor (beta chain) was captured in a study of T cell responses to AZD1222 COVID-19 vaccine (dated by TCRdb to the early 2020s). With regard to the full study: AZD1222 recipients with second doses at about 4 weeks or about 12 weeks were pooled, because spike-specific TCR depth and breadth did not differ between schedules. Trial participants were enrolled by age into 18-55, 56-69 and 70-plus year subgroups, with roughly 150, 30 and 60 TCR-sequenced participants respectively. A total of about 230 trial participants underwent TCR sequencing, of whom about 200 received two doses of AZD1222 and about 25 received two doses of the MenACWY control vaccine. The paper's findings and limits, for the study overall: In the small 56-69-year group, the increase in depth fell short of significance, most likely because of low power. Nearly half of unique spike-specific TCRs reportedly recognized epitopes outside regions mutated in the B.1.351 and B.1.1.7 variants. No day 14 peak-response samples were available, so repertoires were characterized only after the peak T cell response. Participants were mostly white British and included more females than males, and it was suggested by the authors that clonal diversity may have been underestimated. After two AZD1222 doses, both the breadth and the depth of spike-specific TCRs were significantly higher than at day 0 and than in MenACWY recipients. The whole spike protein was spanned by vaccine-associated CD4 TCRs, and dominant responses were seen in regions 160-218 and 743-854. Only five or six AZD1222 recipients were SARS-CoV-2 seropositive at baseline, limiting conclusions about previously exposed vaccinees.

What this sample's time point label stands for: baseline before first vaccination. Vaccinee samples came from UK trials COV001 and COV002, including a single-blind randomized controlled phase 2/3 trial of AZD1222 (ChAdOx1 nCoV-19) in healthy adults. For TCRbeta chain sequencing, PBMC samples were collected from trial participants at day 0 and at day 28 after the second dose. CDR1 and CDR2 were assigned from the germline V gene (reference sequence) as LNHDA and SQIVND. The CDR3 holds 13 amino acids from the cysteine to the phenylalanine. Left in the record is the CDR3 DNA by itself, 39 bases read in frame from the first base. For this clone: The antigen this receptor binds is unknown. A read error may produce the germline difference seen at one junction end.

The CDR3 regions of human TCRbeta chains were subjected to immunosequencing. The authors' analysis ran thus. Repertoire TCRs were checked for matches against a reference library of SARS-CoV-2-specific TCRs that had been generated using the MIRA antigen-specificity platform. Breadth was defined as the fraction of unique TCRs that were SARS-CoV-2-associated, and depth was defined as the fraction of total T cells that were SARS-CoV-2-associated. Using the MIRA data, every spike-specific TCR was mapped to the spike region that the TCR reacted to and assigned to either a CD4 or a CD8 class. Log10-transformed breadth and depth values were compared by one-way ANOVA with Sidak's multiple comparisons tests. The table comes from immuneACCESS by way of TCRdb, which keeps in-frame sequences with V and J called. Part of the clones is missing from these tables; in studies checked, under half for an unresolved V gene and the rest for unknown reasons. D and trimming were read from the DNA, whereas the V and J calls and clone size are those reported in that table. This sample has some 160,000 clones in its table, and around 90% of those were observed once. The biggest ten clones account for 1.6% of the sample.

This sequence uses TRBV19 and TRBJ1-2; 7 junctional bases match TRBD1. The clonotype comes from an adult in good health. The input for sequencing was peripheral blood, taken on day 0 of AZD1222 vaccination. Here the CDR3 is given as CASRTGSNHGYTF. The DNA reads as follows: TGTGCCAGTAGGACAGGGAGTAACCATGGCTACACCTTC.